The rows below give T cell receptor beta chains drawn from one sample of a study of blood T cell repertoires in COVID-19. TCRdb's copy holds only in-frame clones and misses some; the assay was immunoSEQ multiplex PCR. Of over 200,000 clones listed, approximately 83% are singletons. The sample comprised peripheral blood. Every receptor here comes from a woman aged 25 to 39 who had recovered from COVID-19. Each CDR3 is given without its conserved first and last residue. Expanded clones get a size class; other rows say once, few or many, or leave the size out.

>-|TRBV7-9|TRBJ2-7
AVEGDRAYEQY
>-|TRBV5-4|TRBJ2-4
ASSPDGLLAKNIQY
>-|TRBV12-5|TRBJ2-2
ASGLVISVTNTGELF
>-|TRBV19|TRBJ2-1
ASAFGGEQF
>-|TRBV3-1/TRBV3-2|TRBJ1-6
ASSQDPGQPLH
>-|TRBV19|TRBJ1-1
ASTTTRLRDFSAEAF
>-|TRBV6-5|TRBJ1-3
AGQFGNTIY
>few|TRBV9|TRBJ2-5
ASSVGLEGETQY
>-|TRBV4-3|TRBJ2-1
ASSQEGGLPSLNEQF
>-|TRBV5-4|TRBJ2-5
ASSTTGIQETQY
>-|TRBV7-6|TRBJ2-5
ASSSPASGTQETQY
>-|TRBV7-9|TRBJ1-2
ASSFKQGVGYT
>-|TRBV7-9|TRBJ1-2
ASSSSGTQGGYT
>-|TRBV2|TRBJ2-1
ASGWGQQPYNEQF
>-|TRBV29-1|TRBJ2-7
SAGAEPYEQY
>-|TRBV2|TRBJ2-5
ARGAPVPLETQY
>-|TRBV19|TRBJ2-1
ASSMVRLAGPSEQF
>-|TRBV11-1|TRBJ1-1
ASSVPHAGGRTEAF
>-|TRBV6-6|TRBJ1-3
ASSYSDFGNTIY
>-|TRBV10-2|TRBJ1-1
ASSEEGFNTEAF
>-|TRBV29-1|TRBJ2-3
SVAGVVQY
>-|TRBV3-1/TRBV3-2|TRBJ2-3
ASSRPTRSVSADTQY
>-|TRBV3-1/TRBV3-2|TRBJ1-2
ASSLQGAGFYGYT
>-|TRBV3-1/TRBV3-2|TRBJ2-5
ASSPTFSLQGEETQY